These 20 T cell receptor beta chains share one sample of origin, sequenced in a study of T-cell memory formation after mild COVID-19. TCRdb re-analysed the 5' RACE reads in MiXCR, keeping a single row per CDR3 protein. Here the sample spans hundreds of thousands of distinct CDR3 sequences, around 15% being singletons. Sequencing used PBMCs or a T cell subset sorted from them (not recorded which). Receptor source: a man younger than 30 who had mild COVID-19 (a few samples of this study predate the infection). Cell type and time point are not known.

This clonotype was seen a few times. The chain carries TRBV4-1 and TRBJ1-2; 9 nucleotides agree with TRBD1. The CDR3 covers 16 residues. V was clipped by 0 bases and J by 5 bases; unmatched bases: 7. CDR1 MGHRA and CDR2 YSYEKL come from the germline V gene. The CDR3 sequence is CASSQEGTGIGYGYTF. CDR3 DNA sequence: TGCGCCAGCAGCCAAGAAGGGACAGGGATTGGTTATGGCTACACCTTC.

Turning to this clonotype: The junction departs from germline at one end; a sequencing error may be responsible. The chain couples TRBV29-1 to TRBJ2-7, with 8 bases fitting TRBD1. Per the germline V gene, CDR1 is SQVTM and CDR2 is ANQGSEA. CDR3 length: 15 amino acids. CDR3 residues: CSAEGDRGGVGEQYF. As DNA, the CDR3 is TGCAGCGCTGAAGGTGACAGGGGTGGGGTCGGCGAGCAGTACTTC.

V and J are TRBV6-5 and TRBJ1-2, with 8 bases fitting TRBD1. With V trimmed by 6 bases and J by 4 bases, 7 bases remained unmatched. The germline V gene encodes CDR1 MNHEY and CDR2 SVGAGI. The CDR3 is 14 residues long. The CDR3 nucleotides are TGTGCCAGCAGAGCAGGGGGCGCAGGCTATGGCTACACCTTC. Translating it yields CASRAGGAGYGYTF.

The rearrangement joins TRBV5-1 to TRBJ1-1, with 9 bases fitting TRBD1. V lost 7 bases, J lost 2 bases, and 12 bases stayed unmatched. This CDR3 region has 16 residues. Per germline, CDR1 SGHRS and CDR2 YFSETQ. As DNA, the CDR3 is TGCGCCAGCCAAAAAGCACCGGGACAGGGAAACACTGAAGCTTTCTTT. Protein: CASQKAPGQGNTEAFF.

The CDR3 bases are TGCAGCGCCTTAGTGACAGTGAACACTGAAGCTTTCTTT. Translating gives CSALVTVNTEAFF. This rearrangement joins TRBV29-1 to TRBJ1-1, with a weak D call TRBD1 (5 bases). The length of the CDR3 is 13 residues. V lost 7 bases, J lost 0 bases, and 12 bases lay in between. Germline V gene lookup returns CDR1 SQVTM and CDR2 ANQGSEA.

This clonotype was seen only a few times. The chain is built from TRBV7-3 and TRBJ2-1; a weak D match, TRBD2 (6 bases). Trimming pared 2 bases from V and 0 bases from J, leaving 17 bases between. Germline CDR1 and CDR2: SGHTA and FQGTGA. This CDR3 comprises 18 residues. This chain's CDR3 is CASSLEGRGRSSYNEQFF. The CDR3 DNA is TGTGCCAGCAGCTTAGAGGGGCGGGGACGAAGCTCCTACAATGAGCAGTTCTTC.

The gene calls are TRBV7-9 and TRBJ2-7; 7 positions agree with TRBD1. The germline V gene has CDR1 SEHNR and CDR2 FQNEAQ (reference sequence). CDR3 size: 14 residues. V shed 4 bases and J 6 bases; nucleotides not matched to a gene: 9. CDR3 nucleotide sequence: TGTGCCAGCAGCTCTACCACAGGGGTAAGCGAGCAGTACTTC. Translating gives CASSSTTGVSEQYF.

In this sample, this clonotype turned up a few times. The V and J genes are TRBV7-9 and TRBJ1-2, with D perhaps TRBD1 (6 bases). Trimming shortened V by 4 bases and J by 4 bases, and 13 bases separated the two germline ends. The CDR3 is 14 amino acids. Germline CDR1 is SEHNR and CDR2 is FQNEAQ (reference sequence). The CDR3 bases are TGTGCCAGCAGCTCCCTGACAGGATCCTATGGCTACACCTTC. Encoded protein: CASSSLTGSYGYTF.

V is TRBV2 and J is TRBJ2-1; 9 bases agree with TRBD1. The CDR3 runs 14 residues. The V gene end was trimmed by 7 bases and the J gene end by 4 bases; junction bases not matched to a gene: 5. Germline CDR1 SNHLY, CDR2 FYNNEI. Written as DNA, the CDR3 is TGTGCCAGCAATGGACAGGGGCCTTACAATGAGCAGTTCTTC. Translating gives CASNGQGPYNEQFF.

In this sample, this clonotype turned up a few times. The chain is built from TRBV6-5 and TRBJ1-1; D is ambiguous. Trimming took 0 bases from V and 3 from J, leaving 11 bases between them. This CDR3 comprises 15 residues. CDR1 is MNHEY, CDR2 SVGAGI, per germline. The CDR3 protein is CASSYSRLGHTEAFF. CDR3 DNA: TGTGCCAGCAGTTACTCTAGGCTAGGACACACTGAAGCTTTCTTT.

Written as DNA, the CDR3 is TGTGCCAGCGGCCGGGACAGCTCCTACGAGCAGTACGTC. It translates to CASGRDSSYEQYV. V gene TRBV28 combines with J gene TRBJ2-7; 7 bases line up with TRBD1. V was clipped by 8 bases and J by 0 bases; unmatched bases: 4. From germline, CDR1 is MDHEN and CDR2 SYDVKM. The CDR3 covers 13 residues.

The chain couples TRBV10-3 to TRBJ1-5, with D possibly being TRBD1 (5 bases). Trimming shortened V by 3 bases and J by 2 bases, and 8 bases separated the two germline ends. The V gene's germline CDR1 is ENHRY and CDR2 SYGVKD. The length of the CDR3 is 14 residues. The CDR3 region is CAISDGGGNQPQHF. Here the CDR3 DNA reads TGTGCCATCAGTGACGGAGGGGGCAATCAGCCCCAGCATTTT.

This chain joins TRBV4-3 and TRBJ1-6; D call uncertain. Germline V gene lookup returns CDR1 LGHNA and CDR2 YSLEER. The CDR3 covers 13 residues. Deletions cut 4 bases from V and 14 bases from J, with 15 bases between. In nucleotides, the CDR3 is TGCGCCAGCAGCCCGGGTACGGCGTCAGCCCTCCACTTT. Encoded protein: CASSPGTASALHF.

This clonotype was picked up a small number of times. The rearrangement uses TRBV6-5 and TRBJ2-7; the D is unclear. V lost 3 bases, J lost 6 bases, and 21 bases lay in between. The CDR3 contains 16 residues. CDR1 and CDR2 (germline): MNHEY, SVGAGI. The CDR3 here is CASSYFSAPSSSEQYF. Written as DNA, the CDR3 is TGTGCCAGCAGTTATTTTTCGGCGCCGAGCAGTAGCGAGCAGTACTTC.

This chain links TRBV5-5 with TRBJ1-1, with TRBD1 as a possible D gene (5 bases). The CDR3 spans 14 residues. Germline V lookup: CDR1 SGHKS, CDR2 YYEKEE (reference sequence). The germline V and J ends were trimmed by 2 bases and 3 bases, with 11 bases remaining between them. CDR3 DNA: TGTGCCAGCAGCTTAATGACGGGGGACACTGAAGCTTTCTTT. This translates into CASSLMTGDTEAFF.

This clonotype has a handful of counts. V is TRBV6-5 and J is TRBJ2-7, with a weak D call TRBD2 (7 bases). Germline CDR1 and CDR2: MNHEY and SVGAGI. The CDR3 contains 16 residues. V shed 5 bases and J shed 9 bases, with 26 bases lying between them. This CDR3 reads CASSIGGGTPALGQYF. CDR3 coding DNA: TGTGCCAGCAGTATAGGGGGAGGGACACCAGCTCTCGGGCAGTACTTC.

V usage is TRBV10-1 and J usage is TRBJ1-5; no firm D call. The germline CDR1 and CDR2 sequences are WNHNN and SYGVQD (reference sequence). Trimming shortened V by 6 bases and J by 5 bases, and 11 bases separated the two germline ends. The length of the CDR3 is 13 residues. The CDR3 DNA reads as TGCGCCAGCAGAGGACCGACCCATCAGCCCCAGCATTTT. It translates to CASRGPTHQPQHF.

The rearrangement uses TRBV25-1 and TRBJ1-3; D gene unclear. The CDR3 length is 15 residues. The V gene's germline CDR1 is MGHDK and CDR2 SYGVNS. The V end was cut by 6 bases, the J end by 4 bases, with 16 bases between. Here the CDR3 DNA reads TGTGCCAGCAGCCCCAAGGCGAGATTCGGAAACACCATATATTTT. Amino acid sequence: CASSPKARFGNTIYF.

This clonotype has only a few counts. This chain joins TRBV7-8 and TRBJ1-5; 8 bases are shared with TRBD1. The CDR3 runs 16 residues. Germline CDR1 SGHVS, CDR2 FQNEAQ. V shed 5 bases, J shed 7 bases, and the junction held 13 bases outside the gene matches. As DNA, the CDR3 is TGTGCCAGCAGCCCCTCAGGGGGCCTAAGAAAACAGCCCCAGCATTTT. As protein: CASSPSGGLRKQPQHF. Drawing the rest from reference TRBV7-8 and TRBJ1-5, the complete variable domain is GAGVSQSPRYKVAKRGQDVALRCDPISGHVSLFWYQQALGQGPEFLTYFQNEAQLDKSGLPSDRFFAERPEGSVSTLKIQRTQQEDSAVYLCASSPSGGLRKQPQHFGDGTRLSIL.

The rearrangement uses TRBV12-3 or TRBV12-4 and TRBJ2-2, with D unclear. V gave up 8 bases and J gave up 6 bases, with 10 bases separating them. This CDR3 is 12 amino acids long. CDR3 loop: CASARRAGELFF. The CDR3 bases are TGTGCCAGCGCCCGTAGGGCCGGGGAGCTGTTTTTT.